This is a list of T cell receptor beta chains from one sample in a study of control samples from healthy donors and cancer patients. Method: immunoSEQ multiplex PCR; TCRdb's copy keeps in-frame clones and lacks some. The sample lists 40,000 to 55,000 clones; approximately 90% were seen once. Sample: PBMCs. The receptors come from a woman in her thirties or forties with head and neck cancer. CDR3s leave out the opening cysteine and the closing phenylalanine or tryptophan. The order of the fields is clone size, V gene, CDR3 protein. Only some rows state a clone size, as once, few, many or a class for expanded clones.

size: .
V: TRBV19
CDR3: ASSTRQGSPSGANVLT

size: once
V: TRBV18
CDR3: ASSFSGQRSTEAF

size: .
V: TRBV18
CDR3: ASSPSDGSFETQY

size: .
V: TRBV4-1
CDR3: ASSQGRRLGQRNTIY

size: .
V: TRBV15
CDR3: ATRRGGGQPQH

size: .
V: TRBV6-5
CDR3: ASVRGWDTEAF

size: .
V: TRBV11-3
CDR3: ASSLGLYNEQF

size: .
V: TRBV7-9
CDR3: ASSSPSSYEQY

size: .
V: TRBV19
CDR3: ASSRGGTQPQH

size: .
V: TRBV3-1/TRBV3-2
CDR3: ASSQSWTGEKLF

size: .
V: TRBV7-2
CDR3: ASKSQSLGELF

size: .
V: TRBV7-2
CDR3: ASSLPASYEQY

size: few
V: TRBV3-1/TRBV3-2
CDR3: ASSQDSRGYT

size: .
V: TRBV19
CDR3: ASSLTRDIYEQY

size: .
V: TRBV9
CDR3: ASSSRLAGVIFDTQY

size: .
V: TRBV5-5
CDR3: ASGRGTDTQY

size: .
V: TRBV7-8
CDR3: ASSSQRTGGLEGSQPQH

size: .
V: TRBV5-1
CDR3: ASSLGDTSEQY

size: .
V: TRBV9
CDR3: ASSPPGITNTGELF

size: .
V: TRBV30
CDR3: AWSKSAEIYNEQF

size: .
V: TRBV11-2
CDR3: ASSSSPGMQH

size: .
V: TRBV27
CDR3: ASSFRTLSRSYNEQF

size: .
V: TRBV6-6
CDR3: ASSYGAGTEAF

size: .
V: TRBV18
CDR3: ASSPPSQPSYEQY

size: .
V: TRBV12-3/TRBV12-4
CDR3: ASSFQGNTEAF

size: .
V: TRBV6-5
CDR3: ASSPTRRSTDTQY

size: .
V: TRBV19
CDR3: ASNPRQAYGYT

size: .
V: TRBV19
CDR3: ASSMPRGTSTNEKLF

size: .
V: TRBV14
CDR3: ASSQNMNTEAF

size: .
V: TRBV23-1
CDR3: ASSQKLRDRGWYEQY

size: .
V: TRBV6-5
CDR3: ASSSWTGSSTDTQY

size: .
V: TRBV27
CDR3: ASSPAPGQQNSPLH

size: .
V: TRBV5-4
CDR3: ASSLRSYNSPLH

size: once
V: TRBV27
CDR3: ASSFFPFRLRDTQY

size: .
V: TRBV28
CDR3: ASISGGTKNIQY

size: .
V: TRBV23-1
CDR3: ASSQSALRSEQY

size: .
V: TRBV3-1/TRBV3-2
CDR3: ASSHTGYNSPLH

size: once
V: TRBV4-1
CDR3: ASSPRLAGGEKGTGELF

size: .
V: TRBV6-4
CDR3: ASSDRTGSNTEAF

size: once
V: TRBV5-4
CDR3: AGRDGRQETQY

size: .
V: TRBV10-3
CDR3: AISRLAGGENTQY

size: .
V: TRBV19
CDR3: ATLPNFSSGNTIY

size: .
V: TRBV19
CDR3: ASSIPRAYNEQF

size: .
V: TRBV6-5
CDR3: ASSSPGQLNYGYT

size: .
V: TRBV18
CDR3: ASSRVGRVNGPDTQY

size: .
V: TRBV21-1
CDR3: ASSKGATDYEQY

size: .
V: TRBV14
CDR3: ASSPGQLTDTQY